This record looks at one TCR beta chain sequence and its context. What it binds is unknown. Germline trimming cut 2 bases from V and 4 bases from J; bases unmatched to any gene: 9. This CDR3 is 18 amino acids long. CDR1 SGHTA and CDR2 FQGNSA come from the germline V gene. This sample was included in a study of cytomegalovirus exposure and HLA in healthy donors. Regarding the study as a whole: Trimming of TCR beta V- and J-genes showed a link, identified in a later analysis, to a missense DCLRE1C variant.

The PCR ran on 60 Vbeta and 13 Jbeta primers. TCRdb's table, derived via immunoSEQ multiplex PCR, lists solely in-frame clones and lacks some. This table holds around 120,000 clones, about 70% found once. This chain uses TRBV7-2 with TRBJ2-6, with 9 bases fitting TRBD1. The receptor comes from a woman in her thirties or forties in good health and CMV-seronegative. The sequenced sample was PBMCs. The CDR3 here is CASSLSPGTGTGANVLTF. The CDR3 bases are TGTGCCAGCAGCTTAAGTCCCGGGACAGGGACCGGGGCCAACGTCCTGACTTTC.